One sample yielded the 12 T cell receptor beta chains listed below, sequenced in a study of T cell repertoires in cytomegalovirus infection. These TCRs' antigens remain unknown. Each CDR3 protein gets one entry after TCRdb re-called the reads with MiXCR. The table includes about 52,000 distinct CDR3 sequences, about 20% detected once. This sample comprised CD8+ T cells from cultured PBMCs, obtained from culture after CMV antigen stimulation. All receptors derive from a human donor in good health (CMV status not recorded). Some clones in this sample may be carry-over from other donors' samples.

This clonotype was observed many times. The chain carries TRBV7-2 and TRBJ2-3; D not certain. Germline V gene lookup returns CDR1 SGHTA and CDR2 FQGNSA. CDR3 size: 16 residues. V gave up 5 bases and J gave up 2 bases, with 17 bases separating them. The CDR3 reads CASSMSLWALTDTQYF. CDR3 DNA sequence: TGTGCCAGCAGCATGTCCCTCTGGGCACTCACAGATACGCAGTATTTT.

This clonotype occurred a few times. The J gene is TRBJ1-5, the V gene TRBV27; TRBD1 aligns across 8 bases. This CDR3 has 14 amino acids. Germline trimming cut 6 bases from V and 3 bases from J; bases unmatched to any gene: 4. The germline V gene has CDR1 MNHEY and CDR2 SMNVEV (reference sequence). The chain's CDR3 is CASRETGANQPQHF. DNA of the CDR3: TGTGCCAGCAGAGAGACAGGGGCCAATCAGCCCCAGCATTTT.

The rearrangement uses TRBV7-8 and TRBJ1-4; D unresolved. The CDR3 is 16 residues long. Germline CDR1 reads SGHVS; CDR2 reads FQNEAQ. V was clipped by 1 base and J by 0 bases, with 9 bases between them. The CDR3 is CASSLVAGSTNEKLFF. The CDR3 DNA reads as TGTGCCAGCAGCTTAGTGGCGGGCTCAACTAATGAAAAACTGTTTTTT.

V gene TRBV7-3 combines with J gene TRBJ1-1, with a tentative D call TRBD1 (5 bases). V dropped 1 base and J dropped 2 bases, with 17 bases sitting between them. The CDR3 covers 17 residues. Germline V gives CDR1 SGHTA, CDR2 FQGTGA. Here the CDR3 DNA reads TGTGCCAGCAGCTTAATAGGTACAGGCGTATTTAACACTGAAGCTTTCTTT. Its protein is CASSLIGTGVFNTEAFF.

This clonotype came up a few times. This sequence joins TRBV7-2 and TRBJ2-7; TRBD1 aligns across 10 bases. Unmatched junction bases numbered 4, after V lost 3 bases and J lost 2 bases. Germline CDR1 and CDR2: SGHTA and FQGNSA. The CDR3 is 15 amino acids. The CDR3 here is CASSFRDRGTYEQYF. In DNA form, the CDR3 reads TGTGCCAGCAGCTTTAGGGACAGGGGAACCTACGAGCAGTACTTC.

The chain recombines TRBV6-2 or TRBV6-3 with TRBJ1-1; TRBD1 agrees at 7 bases. V shed 8 bases, J shed 10 bases, and the junction held 16 bases outside the gene matches. The germline CDR1 and CDR2 sequences are MNHEY and SVGEGT. This CDR3 contains 14 residues. The CDR3 loop reads CASCERGPPDGAFF. In nucleotides, the CDR3 is TGTGCCAGCTGTGAGAGGGGGCCCCCCGACGGAGCTTTCTTT.

The rearrangement links TRBV6-5 to TRBJ2-7, with 8 bases aligning to TRBD1. The V gene's germline CDR1 is MNHEY and CDR2 SVGAGI. V shed 4 bases, J shed 4 bases, and the junction held 6 bases outside the gene matches. There are 14 residues in the CDR3. CDR3 loop: CASSFYRGKYEQYF. DNA for the CDR3: TGTGCCAGCAGTTTTTACAGGGGGAAATACGAGCAGTACTTC.

This clonotype was counted only a few times. The chain has TRBV7-9 and TRBJ2-3; D gene ambiguous. Germline assignment: CDR1 SEHNR and CDR2 FQNEAQ (reference sequence). V was shortened by 5 bases and J by 4 bases, with 10 bases between the two germline ends. The CDR3 sequence is 13 residues long. The CDR3 bases are TGTGCCAGCAGCCAGGTGGTGGCAGATACGCAGTATTTT. The encoded protein is CASSQVVADTQYF.

This chain uses TRBV7-3 with TRBJ1-1, with D perhaps TRBD1 (5 bases). The V end lost 3 bases, the J end lost 0 bases, and 14 bases lay between the germline ends. The CDR3 has 16 amino acids. Germline assignment: CDR1 SGHTA and CDR2 FQGTGA. CDR3 protein: CASSLTVPLMNTEAFF. Here the CDR3 DNA reads TGTGCCAGCAGCTTGACAGTCCCCCTAATGAACACTGAAGCTTTCTTT.

The chain links TRBV19 to TRBJ1-4; 8 bases are a match to TRBD1. The V gene end was trimmed by 5 bases and the J gene end by 5 bases; junction bases not matched to a gene: 10. The germline gives CDR1 LNHDA, CDR2 SQIVND (reference sequence). CDR3 length equals 16 residues. The CDR3 DNA reads as TGTGCCAGTAGTCCTCTACAGGGGGGATTGAATGAAAAACTGTTTTTT. Translation: CASSPLQGGLNEKLFF.

This clonotype was detected only a few times. The V call is TRBV10-3, the J call TRBJ1-1; 9 nucleotides match TRBD1. V lost 3 bases and J lost 0; bases outside the gene matches: 2. CDR1 is ENHRY, CDR2 SYGVKD, per germline. CDR3 size: 15 residues. This chain's CDR3 is CAISDRTGVNTEAFF. In DNA, the CDR3 is TGTGCCATCAGTGACCGGACAGGGGTGAACACTGAAGCTTTCTTT.

This clonotype was seen a few times. The chain uses TRBV6-2 or TRBV6-3 and TRBJ2-3; D unresolved. From germline, CDR1 is MNHEY and CDR2 SVGEGT. V was shortened by 3 bases and J by 4 bases, with 11 bases between the two germline ends. The CDR3 sequence is 14 residues long. The CDR3 sequence is CASSYIQTADTQYF. The CDR3 coding sequence is TGTGCCAGCAGTTATATTCAGACCGCAGATACGCAGTATTTT.